The present T cell receptor (beta chain) was sequenced within a study of shared clonotypes between healthy human individuals. Study overall: Per donor, CD8 memory used one plate, CD8 naive used two, CD4 memory used three and CD4 naive used three.

Method: immunoSEQ multiplex PCR; TCRdb's copy keeps in-frame clones and lacks some. This table has about 710,000 clones, around 78% appearing once. Study observations and caveats: As a rule, naive subsets had a larger estimated richness than memory subsets.

CDR1 and CDR2 (germline): MDHEN, SYDVKM. The CDR3 totals 12 residues. On this clone itself: Its antigen is unidentified. A read error may account for a junction end that differs from germline.

Subsets obtained from CD4+ cells comprised CD45RA+ naive and CD45RA-negative memory cells. The chain couples TRBV28 to TRBJ2-5; no clear D. Sequencing was carried out using memory CD4+ T cells sorted from blood. Stated subset: CD45RA-negative fraction. The sequence came from a woman in her 30s in good health. CDR3 sequence (DNA): TGTGCCAGCACTTTAGATCAAGAGACCCAGTACTTC. Its protein product is CASTLDQETQYF.